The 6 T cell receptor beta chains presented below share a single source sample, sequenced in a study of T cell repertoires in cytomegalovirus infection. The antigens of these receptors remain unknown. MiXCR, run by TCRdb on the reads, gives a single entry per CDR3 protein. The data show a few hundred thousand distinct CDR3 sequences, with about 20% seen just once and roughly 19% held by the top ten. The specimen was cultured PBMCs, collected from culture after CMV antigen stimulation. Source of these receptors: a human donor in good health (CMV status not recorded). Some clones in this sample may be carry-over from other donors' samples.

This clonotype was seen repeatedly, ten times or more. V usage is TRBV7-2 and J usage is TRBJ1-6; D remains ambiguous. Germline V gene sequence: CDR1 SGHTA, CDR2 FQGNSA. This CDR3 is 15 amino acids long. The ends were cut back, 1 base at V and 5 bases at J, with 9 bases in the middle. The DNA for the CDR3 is TGTGCCAGCAGCTTAGGGCGGCATAATAATTCACCCCTCCACTTT. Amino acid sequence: CASSLGRHNNSPLHF.

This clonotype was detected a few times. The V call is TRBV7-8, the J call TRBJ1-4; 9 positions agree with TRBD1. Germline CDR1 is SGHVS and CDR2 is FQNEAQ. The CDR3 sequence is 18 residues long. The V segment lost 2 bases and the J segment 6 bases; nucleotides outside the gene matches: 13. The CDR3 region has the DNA TGTGCCAGCAGCTTAACCCGGGACAGGGTCTCGGTGTATGAAAAACTGTTTTTT. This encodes CASSLTRDRVSVYEKLFF.

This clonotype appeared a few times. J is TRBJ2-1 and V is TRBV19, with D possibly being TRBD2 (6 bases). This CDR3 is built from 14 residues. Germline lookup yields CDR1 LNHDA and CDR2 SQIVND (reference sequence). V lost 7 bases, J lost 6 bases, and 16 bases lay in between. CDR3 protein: CASTLRGTGNEQFF. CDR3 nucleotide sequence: TGTGCCAGTACCCTGCGGGGTACGGGCAATGAGCAGTTCTTC.

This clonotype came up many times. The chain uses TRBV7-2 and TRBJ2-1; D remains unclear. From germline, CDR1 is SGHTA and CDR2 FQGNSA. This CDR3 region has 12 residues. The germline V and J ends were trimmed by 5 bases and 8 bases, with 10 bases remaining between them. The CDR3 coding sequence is TGTGCCAGCAGCCCCCTAAGACATGAGCAGTTCTTC. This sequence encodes CASSPLRHEQFF.

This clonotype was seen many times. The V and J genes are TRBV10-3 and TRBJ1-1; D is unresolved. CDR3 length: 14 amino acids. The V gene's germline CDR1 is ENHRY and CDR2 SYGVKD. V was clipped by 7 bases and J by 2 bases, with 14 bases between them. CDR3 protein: CAIKSIGINTEAFF. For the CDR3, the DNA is TGTGCCATCAAGTCGATCGGAATTAACACTGAAGCTTTCTTT.

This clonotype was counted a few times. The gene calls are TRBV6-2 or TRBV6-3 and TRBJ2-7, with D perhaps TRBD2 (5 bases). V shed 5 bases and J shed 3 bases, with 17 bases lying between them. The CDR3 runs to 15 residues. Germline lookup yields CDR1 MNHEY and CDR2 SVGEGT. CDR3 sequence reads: CASSGLTRDLYEQYV. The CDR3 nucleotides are TGTGCCAGCAGTGGCCTTACTAGAGACCTCTACGAGCAGTACGTC.